The 13 T cell receptor beta chains below come from one sample, sequenced in a study of cytomegalovirus exposure and HLA in healthy donors. Sequencing was performed with immunoSEQ multiplex PCR; in TCRdb, only in-frame clones are kept and a portion is missing. This sample has 90,000 or so clones, with about 85% found just once. The sample taken for sequencing was PBMCs. These TCRs come from a man aged 18-30 years in good health and CMV-seropositive.

The chain recombines TRBV5-6 with TRBJ1-5; TRBD1 is a possible D gene (5 bases). The CDR3 spans 14 residues. The germline CDR1 and CDR2 sequences are SGHDT and YYEEEE. The V gene lost 3 bases and the J gene lost 1 base, with 8 bases spanning the gap. The CDR3 nucleotides are TGTGCCAGCAGCTACGGGGGAAGCAATCAGCCCCAGCATTTT. Translated, it gives CASSYGGSNQPQHF.

This clone has a handful of counts. This chain links TRBV28 with TRBJ2-3; D remains unclear. The V gene lost 3 bases and the J gene lost 0 bases, with 7 bases spanning the gap. The length of the CDR3 is 14 residues. Germline values: CDR1 MDHEN, CDR2 SYDVKM. CDR3 DNA sequence: TGTGCCAGCAGTTTTGAGTCTAGCACAGATACGCAGTATTTT. Its translation: CASSFESSTDTQYF.

This chain connects TRBV28 to TRBJ2-3; 9 nucleotides agree with TRBD1. The CDR3 extends over 17 amino acids. Looked up from germline, CDR1 is MDHEN and CDR2 is SYDVKM. V was pared by 0 bases and J by 2 bases, with 6 bases of the junction left unmatched. CDR3 sequence: CASSLWGTGPTTDTQYF. The CDR3, as DNA: TGTGCCAGCAGTTTATGGGGGACAGGGCCAACCACAGATACGCAGTATTTT.

The rearrangement links TRBV14 to TRBJ2-5; D remains unclear. The CDR3 covers 13 residues. Per germline, CDR1 SGHDN and CDR2 FVKESK. V lost 0 bases and J lost 9, with 11 bases in between. CDR3 amino acids: CASSQDWLEPQYF. The CDR3 DNA reads TGTGCCAGCAGCCAAGATTGGTTAGAACCCCAGTACTTC.

J is TRBJ2-1 and V is TRBV19; 10 nucleotides align to TRBD1. With V trimmed by 4 bases and J by 3 bases, 0 bases remained unmatched. CDR3 size: 14 residues. Per germline, CDR1 LNHDA and CDR2 SQIVND (reference sequence). Here the CDR3 reads CASSRDRGYNEQFF. The CDR3 DNA is TGTGCCAGTAGTAGGGACAGGGGCTACAATGAGCAGTTCTTC.

This chain links TRBV27 with TRBJ2-1, with a possible D match to TRBD2 (5 bases). V lost 1 base, J lost 7 bases, and 14 bases lay in between. Looked up from germline, CDR1 is MNHEY and CDR2 is SMNVEV (reference sequence). The CDR3 runs to 15 residues. In DNA form, the CDR3 reads TGTGCCAGCAGTTTATTACCCCATTCGGGGAATGAGCAGTTCTTC. Translated: CASSLLPHSGNEQFF.

J is TRBJ1-3 and V is TRBV11-3; 7 bases line up with TRBD1. The J segment lost 0 bases and the V segment lost 1 base, leaving 0 bases of the junction unmatched. This CDR3 is 15 amino acids long. Germline loops: CDR1 SGHNT, CDR2 YENEEA. As DNA, the CDR3 is TGTGCCAGCAGCTTAGGGACAGGCTCTGGAAACACCATATATTTT. It yields the protein CASSLGTGSGNTIYF. The full variable domain, completed using reference TRBV11-3 and TRBJ1-3, is EAGVVQSPRYKIIEKKQPVAFWCNPISGHNTLYWYLQNLGQGPELLIRYENEEAVDDSQLPKDRFSAERLKGVDSTLKIQPAELGDSAVYLCASSLGTGSGNTIYFGEGSWLTVV.

This clone appeared once. In the same sample, other DNA sequences code for this CDR3. This chain links TRBV7-3 with TRBJ1-2; TRBD1 might be the D (5 bases). Trimming took 3 bases from V and 5 from J, leaving 10 bases between them. The CDR3 length is 13 residues. The germline V gene has CDR1 SGHTA and CDR2 FQGTGA. The CDR3 coding sequence is TGTGCCAGCAGCTTTGGGGGGAGTTATGGCTACACCTTC. It translates to CASSFGGSYGYTF.

The V and J genes are TRBV5-1 and TRBJ2-7; TRBD1 is a possible D gene (6 bases). Germline CDR1 and CDR2: SGHRS and YFSETQ. The CDR3 has 15 amino acids. Trimming took 4 bases from V and 4 from J, leaving 18 bases between them. Here the CDR3 DNA reads TGCGCCAGCAGCAGAACCACAGGGCCCGGGTACGAGCAGTACGTC. As protein: CASSRTTGPGYEQYV.

V is TRBV18 and J is TRBJ1-2; 8 bases line up with TRBD1. The germline V gene encodes CDR1 KGHSH and CDR2 LQKENI. V trimming: 6 bases; J trimming: 6 bases; junction bases outside the gene matches: 3. This CDR3 is built from 12 residues. DNA of the CDR3: TGTGCCAGCTCGCGACAGGGGAATGGCTACACCTTC. This sequence encodes CASSRQGNGYTF. Together with reference TRBV18 and TRBJ1-2, the CDR3 gives the full variable domain: NAGVMQNPRHLVRRRGQEARLRCSPMKGHSHVYWYRQLPEEGLKFMVYLQKENIIDESGMPKERFSAEFPKEGPSILRIQQVVRGDSAAYFCASSRQGNGYTFGSGTRLTVV.

The chain uses TRBV30 and TRBJ2-3; D remains ambiguous. Germline V gene sequence: CDR1 GTSNPN, CDR2 SVGIG (reference sequence). V was shortened by 5 bases and J by 6 bases, with 6 bases between the two germline ends. The CDR3 has 10 amino acids. CDR3 amino acids: CAWARDTQYF. The CDR3 coding sequence is TGTGCCTGGGCGAGGGATACGCAGTATTTT.

The count of this clone is one. The genes are TRBV6-6 and TRBJ2-1; the D is unclear. V was shortened by 2 bases and J by 9 bases, with 17 bases between the two germline ends. Germline V lookup: CDR1 MNHNY, CDR2 SVGAGI (reference sequence). The CDR3 has 15 amino acids. CDR3 nucleotides: TGTGCCAGCAGTTACCGGAGAGAGGTCGGGTTTGAGCAGTTCTTC. Its translation is CASSYRREVGFEQFF.

This clone was recorded once. The genes are TRBV5-1 and TRBJ2-5, with a tentative D call TRBD2 (6 bases). The V end lost 9 bases, the J end lost 0 bases, and 18 bases lay between the germline ends. CDR3 length: 15 amino acids. Germline-derived CDR1 and CDR2 are SGHRS and YFSETQ. CDR3 DNA: TGCGCCACCTCACCCGGACTAACCAACCAAGAGACCCAGTACTTC. The encoded protein is CATSPGLTNQETQYF.